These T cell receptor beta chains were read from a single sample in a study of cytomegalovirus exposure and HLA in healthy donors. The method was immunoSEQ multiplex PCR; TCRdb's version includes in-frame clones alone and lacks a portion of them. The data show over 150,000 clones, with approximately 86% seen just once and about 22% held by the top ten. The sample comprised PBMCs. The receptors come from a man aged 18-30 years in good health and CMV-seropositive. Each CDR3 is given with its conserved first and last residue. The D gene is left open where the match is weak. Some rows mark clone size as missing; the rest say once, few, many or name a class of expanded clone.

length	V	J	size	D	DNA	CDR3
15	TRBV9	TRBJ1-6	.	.	TGTGCCAGCAGCGTAAACAGGGATGGGAATTCACCCCTCCACTTT	CASSVNRDGNSPLHF
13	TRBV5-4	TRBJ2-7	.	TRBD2	TGTGCCAGCAGCTTGGAGGGAGGGAACGAGCAGTACTTC	CASSLEGGNEQYF
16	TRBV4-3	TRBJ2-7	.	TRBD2	TGCGCCAGCAGCCAAGAGGCTAGCGGGGAGTCCTACGAGCAGTACTTC	CASSQEASGESYEQYF
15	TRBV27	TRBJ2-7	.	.	TGTGCCAGCAGCTCGGGGGTATCCGCCGCCTACGAGCAGTACTTC	CASSSGVSAAYEQYF
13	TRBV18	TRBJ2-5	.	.	TGTGCCAGCTCCCTTCTCTCCCAAGAGACCCAGTACTTC	CASSLLSQETQYF
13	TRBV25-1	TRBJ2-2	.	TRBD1	TGTGCCAGCAGTCACAGGGGGCACGGGGAGCTGTTTTTT	CASSHRGHGELFF
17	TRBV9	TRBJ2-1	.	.	TGTGCCAGCAGCGCGCGAGATGCCCCGACAGAGTACAATGAGCAGTTCTTC	CASSARDAPTEYNEQFF
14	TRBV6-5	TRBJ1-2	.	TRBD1	TGTGCCAGCAGTAGCCGGACAGGGTGGAATGGCTACACCTTC	CASSSRTGWNGYTF
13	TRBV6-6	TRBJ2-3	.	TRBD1	TGTGCCAGCAAGGGGGCAACACAGATAACGCAGTATTTT	CASKGATQITQYF
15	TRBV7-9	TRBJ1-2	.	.	TGTGCCAGCACTCCAAGGGCGGGTACTAACTATGGCTACACCTTC	CASTPRAGTNYGYTF
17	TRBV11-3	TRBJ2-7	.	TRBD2	TGTGCCAGCAGCTTAGCCGAGACTAGCGGGATTACCTACGAGCAGTACTTC	CASSLAETSGITYEQYF
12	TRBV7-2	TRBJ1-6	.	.	TGTGCCAGCAGCTTAGGGGCTTCACCCCTCCACTTT	CASSLGASPLHF
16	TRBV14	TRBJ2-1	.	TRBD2	TGTGCCAGCAGCCAGACTAGCGGAAGCTCCTACAATGAGCAGTTCTTC	CASSQTSGSSYNEQFF
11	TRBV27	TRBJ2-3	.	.	TGTGCCAGCAGTTTCGGAGATACGCAGTATTTT	CASSFGDTQYF
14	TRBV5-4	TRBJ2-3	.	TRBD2	TGTGCCAGCAGCTCCCCCGGGGGGACAGATACGCAGTATTTT	CASSSPGGTDTQYF
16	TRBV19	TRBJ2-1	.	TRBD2	TGTGCCAGTAGTGGGGGCACTAGCGGGAGGCTGAATGAGCAGTTCTTC	CASSGGTSGRLNEQFF
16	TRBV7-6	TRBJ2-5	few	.	TGTGCCAGCAGTCAAGTGGGCGGGCCTCGTGGGCAGACCCAGTACTTC	CASSQVGGPRGQTQYF
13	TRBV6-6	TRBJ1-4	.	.	TGTGCCAGCAGTCCGCAGGCTAATGAAAAACTGTTTTTT	CASSPQANEKLFF
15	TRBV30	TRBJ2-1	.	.	TGTGCCTGGAGCGAGAGGGGGACGTATTACAATGAGCAGTTCTTC	CAWSERGTYYNEQFF
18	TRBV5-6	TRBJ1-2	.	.	TGTGCCAGCACCTCCCCCCATCGGGGTTCAGCAGATAACTATGGCTACACCTTC	CASTSPHRGSADNYGYTF
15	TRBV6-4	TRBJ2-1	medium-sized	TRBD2	TGTGCCAGCAGTGACTCTAGCGGGGGGGCCAATGAGCAGTTCTTC	CASSDSSGGANEQFF
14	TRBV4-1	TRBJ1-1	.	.	TGCGCCAGCAGCCCGGGGAGCGGGTCTGTTGAAGCTTTCTTT	CASSPGSGSVEAFF
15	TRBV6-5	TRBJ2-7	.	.	TGTGCCAGCAGTTACTCGCGGACTTCCATCTACGAGCAGTACTTC	CASSYSRTSIYEQYF
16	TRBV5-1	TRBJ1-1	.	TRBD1	TGCGCCAGCAGCTTGTTAAGAACAGGGGGTATCACTGAAGCTTTCTTT	CASSLLRTGGITEAFF
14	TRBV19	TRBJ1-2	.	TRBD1	TGTGCCAGTAGTCTACAGGGGGCACACTATGGCTACACCTTC	CASSLQGAHYGYTF
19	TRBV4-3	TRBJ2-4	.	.	TGCGCCAGCAGCCAAGAGATCCAGGTTCTTATTCTGCCAAAAAACATTCAGTACTTC	CASSQEIQVLILPKNIQYF
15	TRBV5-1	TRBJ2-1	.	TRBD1	TGCGCCAGCAGCTTGGATCGGGCAGGGGGCAATGAGCAGTTCTTC	CASSLDRAGGNEQFF
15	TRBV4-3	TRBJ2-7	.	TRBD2	TGCGCCAGCAGCCAAGATCCGGGGAGGGTTTTCGAGCAGTACTTC	CASSQDPGRVFEQYF
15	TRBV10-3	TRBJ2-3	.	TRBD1	TGTGCCATCAGTAGGACAGGGGGGGGTGCAGATACGCAGTATTTT	CAISRTGGGADTQYF
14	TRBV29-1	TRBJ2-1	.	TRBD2	TGCAGCGCCCCGACTAGCGGGAAATCCAGTGAGCAGTTCTTC	CSAPTSGKSSEQFF
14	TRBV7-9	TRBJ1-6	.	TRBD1	TGTGCCAGCAGCTGGACAGGGGGTAATTCACCCCTCCACTTT	CASSWTGGNSPLHF
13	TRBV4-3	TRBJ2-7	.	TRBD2	TGCGCCAGCAGCCAAGAGGGAGGGCGCGAGCAGTACTTC	CASSQEGGREQYF
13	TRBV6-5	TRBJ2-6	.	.	TGTGCCAGCAGTTCTACCGGGGCCAACGTCCTGACTTTC	CASSSTGANVLTF
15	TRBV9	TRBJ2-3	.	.	TGTGCCAGCAGCTCCTCTCCATCTAGCCTGGGTACGCAGTATTTT	CASSSSPSSLGTQYF
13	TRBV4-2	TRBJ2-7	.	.	TGTGCCAGCAGCCAATCTCTACCTGCGGAGCAGTACTTC	CASSQSLPAEQYF
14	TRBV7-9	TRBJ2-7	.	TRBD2	TGTGCCAGCAGTTTAGCGGGAGGGGCGTACGAGCAGTACTTC	CASSLAGGAYEQYF
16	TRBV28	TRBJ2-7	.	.	TGTGCCAGCACACGTAAGGGGCCAGGGCGTGTCGCCGAGCAGTACTTC	CASTRKGPGRVAEQYF
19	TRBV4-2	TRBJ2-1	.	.	TGTGCCAGCAGCCATCCGCAGTGGGCCCTAGGGAGCTCCTACAATGAGCAGTTCTTC	CASSHPQWALGSSYNEQFF
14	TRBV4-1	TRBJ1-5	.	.	TGCGCCAGCAGCCAAGATGCTGGCAGTCAGCCCCAGCATTTT	CASSQDAGSQPQHF
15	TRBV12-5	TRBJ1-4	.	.	TGTGCTAGTGGTTTGCCGAGCAGGTTTAATGAAAAACTGTTTTTT	CASGLPSRFNEKLFF
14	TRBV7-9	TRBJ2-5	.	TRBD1	TGTGCCAGCAGAGAGACAGGGGACCAAGAGACCCAGTACTTC	CASRETGDQETQYF
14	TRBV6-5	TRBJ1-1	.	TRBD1	TGTGCCAGCAGCTGGGGACAGATAAACACTGAAGCTTTCTTT	CASSWGQINTEAFF
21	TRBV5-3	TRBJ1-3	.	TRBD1	TGTGCCAGAAGCTTCCGAAGGCAGGACAGGGTCTTCGGGCGCGGTAAGGACACCATATATTTT	CARSFRRQDRVFGRGKDTIYF
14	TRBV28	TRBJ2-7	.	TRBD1	TGTGCCAGCACTTTGGGACAGGGGACAAGGGAGCAGTACTTC	CASTLGQGTREQYF
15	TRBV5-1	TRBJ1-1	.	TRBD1	TGCGCCAGCAGGGGTACCGGGACAGGGTTCACTGAAGCTTTCTTT	CASRGTGTGFTEAFF
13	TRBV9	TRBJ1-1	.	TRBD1	TGTGCCAGCAGCGGTCACAGGGGCACTGAAGCTTTCTTT	CASSGHRGTEAFF
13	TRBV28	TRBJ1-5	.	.	TGTGCCAGCAGTTTAGGACATACTCAGCCCCAGCATTTT	CASSLGHTQPQHF
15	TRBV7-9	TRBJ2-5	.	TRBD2	TGTGCCAGCAGCTTAGCAGGGACTAGCTACGAGACCCAGTACTTC	CASSLAGTSYETQYF
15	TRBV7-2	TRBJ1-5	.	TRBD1	TGTGCCAGCAGCTTCACGACAGGGCCGGGCCAGCCCCAGCATTTT	CASSFTTGPGQPQHF
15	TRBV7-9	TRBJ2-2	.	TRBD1	TGTGCCAGCAGCTTCGACAGGGGGCGGACCGGGGAGCTGTTTTTT	CASSFDRGRTGELFF
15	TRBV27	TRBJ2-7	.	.	TGTGCCAGCAGTTCCCTGTTAACCCCGAACGCGGAGCAGTACTTC	CASSSLLTPNAEQYF
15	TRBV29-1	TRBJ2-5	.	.	TGCAGCGTACCCCGGTTGGAGGGCACTGGAGAGACCCAGTACTTC	CSVPRLEGTGETQYF
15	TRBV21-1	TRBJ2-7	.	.	TGTGCCAGCAGCCCCCGCGGGGGATTTCCCTACGAGCAGTACTTC	CASSPRGGFPYEQYF
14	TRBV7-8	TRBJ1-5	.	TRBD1	TGTGCCAGCAGCTTGGACAGGTTGGGACAGCCCCAGCATTTT	CASSLDRLGQPQHF
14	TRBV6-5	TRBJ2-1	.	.	TGTGCCAGCAGTTACTCGGGGGGGCCTTATGAGCAGTTCTTC	CASSYSGGPYEQFF
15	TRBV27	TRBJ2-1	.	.	TGTGCCAGCAGTCTCGTTTGGGGTAGGGGAAATGAGCAGTTCTTC	CASSLVWGRGNEQFF
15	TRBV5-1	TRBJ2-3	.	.	TGCGCCAGCAGCTTGCAGGAACCCAACACAGATACGCAGTATTTT	CASSLQEPNTDTQYF